Listed below are T cell receptor beta chains from one sample, sequenced in a study of vaccination and CD4 T cells after COVID-19. Their recognized antigens are unknown. From the PCR reads, TCRdb called clonotypes with MiXCR, one entry per CDR3 protein. This sample has under 6,500 distinct CDR3 sequences; 25% to 35% occur once, and the top ten carry roughly 18%. Sequences were obtained from CD4+ T cells from blood, cultured in vitro. The source of these receptors is a human donor in good health. CDR3s include the opening cysteine and the closing phenylalanine or tryptophan. D genes are given only for firm matches. Not every row has a clone size; where given, it reads once, few, many or a size class.

d_gene,j_gene,v_gene,len,abundance,CDR3aa,CDR3nt
.,TRBJ2-5,TRBV5-6,13,.,CASSLDGSETQYF,TGTGCCAGCAGCTTGGATGGGAGCGAGACCCAGTACTTC
.,TRBJ1-2,TRBV12-3/TRBV12-4,13,few,CASSPDVNYGYTF,TGTGCCAGCAGTCCTGACGTTAACTATGGCTACACCTTC
TRBD1,TRBJ1-6,TRBV6-5,18,.,CASSYSGLTGQGNSPLHF,TGTGCCAGCAGTTACTCAGGTCTTACGGGACAGGGAAATTCACCCCTCCACTTT
.,TRBJ1-1,TRBV18,12,.,CASSPQEGEAFF,TGTGCCAGCTCACCACAAGAGGGGGAAGCTTTCTTT
.,TRBJ1-2,TRBV15,13,medium-sized,CATSRDLEQGYTF,TGTGCCACCAGCAGAGATTTAGAACAAGGCTACACCTTC
.,TRBJ2-7,TRBV30,12,few,CAWSASSYEQYF,TGTGCCTGGAGTGCCAGTAGCTACGAGCAGTACTTC
.,TRBJ2-3,TRBV9,12,.,CASSQWGDTQYF,TGTGCCAGCAGCCAGTGGGGAGATACGCAGTATTTT
TRBD1,TRBJ2-7,TRBV7-2,14,.,CASSLGGQNSAKYF,TGTGCCAGCAGCTTAGGGGGACAGAATTCCGCGAAGTACTTC
.,TRBJ2-3,TRBV20-1,12,medium-sized,CRISDYTDTQYF,TGCAGGATTAGCGACTACACAGATACGCAGTATTTT
.,TRBJ1-1,TRBV6-2/TRBV6-3,16,.,CASNSIPGRGNTEAFF,TGTGCCAGCAACAGCATTCCAGGGAGAGGGAACACTGAAGCTTTCTTT
.,TRBJ1-2,TRBV15,17,few,CATSRDQIENTNYGYTF,TGTGCCACCAGCAGAGATCAAATAGAAAACACTAACTATGGCTACACCTTC
TRBD1,TRBJ2-1,TRBV15,16,few,CATSRGQGNNFNEQFF,TGTGCCACCAGCAGAGGACAGGGGAATAACTTCAATGAGCAGTTCTTC
TRBD1,TRBJ1-2,TRBV7-9,16,few,CASSLSLGSGGHGYTF,TGTGCCAGCAGCTTATCCCTCGGGTCAGGGGGCCACGGCTACACCTTC
TRBD2,TRBJ2-3,TRBV6-2/TRBV6-3,14,.,CASGTSGGADTQYF,TGTGCCAGCGGAACGAGCGGGGGGGCAGATACGCAGTATTTT
.,TRBJ1-6,TRBV28,16,.,CASSWGGPFRNSPLHF,TGTGCCAGCAGTTGGGGGGGACCGTTCCGGAATTCACCCCTCCACTTT
TRBD1,TRBJ1-2,TRBV6-5,15,few,CASSYWGQSNYGYTF,TGTGCCAGCAGTTACTGGGGACAGTCTAACTATGGCTACACCTTC
.,TRBJ1-1,TRBV27,13,medium-sized,CASSPGRGTEAFF,TGTGCCAGCAGTCCGGGGAGGGGTACTGAAGCTTTCTTT
.,TRBJ2-1,TRBV19,14,few,CASSMSPYITEQFF,TGTGCCAGTAGTATGTCCCCCTACATAACTGAGCAGTTCTTC
.,TRBJ1-5,TRBV6-1,15,few,CASSPIGVGDQPQHF,TGTGCCAGCAGTCCCATCGGGGTTGGGGATCAGCCCCAGCATTTT
TRBD2,TRBJ2-3,TRBV6-4,14,medium-sized,CASSGTSGADTQYF,TGTGCCAGCAGTGGGACTAGCGGGGCAGATACGCAGTATTTT
.,TRBJ1-2,TRBV10-3,12,few,CAISEAVGGYTF,TGTGCCATCAGTGAAGCTGTCGGGGGCTACACCTTC
TRBD1,TRBJ1-5,TRBV6-5,15,medium-sized,CASSSDRGPHQPQHF,TGTGCCAGCAGTTCCGACAGGGGCCCTCATCAGCCCCAGCATTTT
.,TRBJ1-2,TRBV2,13,few,CASSERQEYGYTF,TGTGCCAGCAGTGAGCGACAGGAGTATGGCTACACCTTC
.,TRBJ1-6,TRBV7-2,14,medium-sized,CASSPDETRSPLHF,TGTGCCAGCAGCCCCGATGAAACCCGCTCACCCCTCCACTTT
.,TRBJ1-5,TRBV20-1,17,.,CSATPLMDLTNNQPQHF,TGCAGTGCTACACCCCTAATGGACCTAACAAATAATCAGCCCCAGCATTTT
.,TRBJ1-2,TRBV19,12,few,CASWGANYGYTF,TGTGCCAGTTGGGGGGCTAACTATGGCTACACCTTC
.,TRBJ1-5,TRBV7-6,13,medium-sized,CASSQSSRQPQHF,TGTGCCAGCAGCCAATCGAGTCGGCAGCCCCAGCATTTT
.,TRBJ2-1,TRBV19,14,few,CASSILGHLNEQFF,TGTGCCAGTAGTATACTCGGACATCTCAATGAGCAGTTCTTC
TRBD1,TRBJ1-5,TRBV20-1,15,medium-sized,CSARGTGRGNQPQHF,TGCAGTGCTAGGGGGACAGGGAGGGGTAATCAGCCCCAGCATTTT
.,TRBJ2-3,TRBV5-5,16,.,CASTRPTSRRTDTQYF,TGTGCCAGCACCCGTCCAACCTCAAGGCGGACAGATACGCAGTATTTT
TRBD1,TRBJ1-4,TRBV7-2,14,medium-sized,CASSAQGGSEKLFF,TGTGCCAGCAGCGCTCAGGGGGGTTCTGAAAAACTGTTTTTT
.,TRBJ1-5,TRBV20-1,16,medium-sized,CSAEGGREYSNQPQHF,TGCAGTGCCGAGGGGGGCCGGGAATATAGCAATCAGCCCCAGCATTTT
TRBD1,TRBJ2-7,TRBV19,12,.,CASSIGQGEQYF,TGTGCCAGTAGTATAGGACAGGGCGAGCAGTACTTC
.,TRBJ1-2,TRBV12-3/TRBV12-4,15,few,CASRGGPGTNYGYTF,TGTGCCAGCAGGGGGGGACCGGGAACTAACTATGGCTACACCTTC
.,TRBJ2-7,TRBV20-1,14,few,CSAIPGGRAYEQYF,TGCAGTGCTATCCCTGGGGGGAGAGCCTACGAGCAGTACTTC
.,TRBJ1-6,TRBV30,11,.,CAWIRGGPLHF,TGTGCCTGGATCCGAGGTGGACCCCTCCACTTT
.,TRBJ1-1,TRBV20-1,14,medium-sized,CSASRGHLNTEAFF,TGCAGTGCTAGCCGGGGACACCTGAACACTGAAGCTTTCTTT
.,TRBJ2-7,TRBV7-9,11,medium-sized,CASSPSYEQYF,TGTGCCAGCAGCCCCTCCTACGAGCAGTACTTC
TRBD1,TRBJ1-2,TRBV20-1,12,medium-sized,CGAGTANYGYTF,TGCGGAGCCGGGACAGCAAACTATGGCTACACCTTC
.,TRBJ1-1,TRBV20-1,14,.,CSARIQGKNTEAFF,TGCAGTGCTAGAATCCAGGGGAAGAACACTGAAGCTTTCTTT
.,TRBJ1-1,TRBV20-1,12,medium-sized,CSARLPSEAAFF,TGCAGTGCTAGATTACCTTCTGAAGCTGCTTTCTTT
.,TRBJ1-1,TRBV7-8,12,.,CASSLVNTEAFF,TGTGCCAGCAGCTTAGTGAACACTGAAGCTTTCTTT
.,TRBJ1-5,TRBV2,15,.,CASRRRSGSNQPQHF,TGTGCCAGCAGAAGACGGTCGGGAAGCAATCAGCCCCAGCATTTT
.,TRBJ1-2,TRBV5-1,14,.,CASSLDGGNYGYTF,TGCGCCAGCAGCTTGGACGGGGGAAACTATGGCTACACCTTC
TRBD2,TRBJ2-2,TRBV24-1,15,.,CATPSGGPPTGELFF,TGTGCCACACCTAGCGGGGGGCCCCCCACCGGGGAGCTGTTTTTT
.,TRBJ1-1,TRBV18,13,few,CASSPQPDTEAFF,TGTGCCAGCTCACCCCAGCCAGACACTGAAGCTTTCTTT
.,TRBJ1-1,TRBV7-3,13,.,CASSLHVNTEAFF,TGTGCCAGCAGCTTACACGTGAACACTGAAGCTTTCTTT
.,TRBJ1-5,TRBV2,14,.,CASRNRISNQPQHF,TGTGCCAGCCGAAACAGGATTAGCAATCAGCCCCAGCATTTT
TRBD1,TRBJ1-6,TRBV5-1,15,once,CASHISGQGNSPLHF,TGCGCCAGCCACATCTCGGGACAGGGGAATTCACCCCTCCACTTT
TRBD1,TRBJ1-2,TRBV19,13,few,CASTTGVRYGYTF,TGTGCCAGTACGACAGGGGTTAGGTATGGCTACACCTTC
.,TRBJ2-7,TRBV3-1,11,.,CASSLSVKQYF,TGTGCCAGCAGCCTCTCCGTGAAGCAGTACTTC
.,TRBJ2-7,TRBV2,13,.,CASRADGPYEQYF,TGTGCCAGCAGGGCGGATGGACCCTACGAGCAGTACTTC
.,TRBJ1-5,TRBV12-3/TRBV12-4,13,.,CASSYTGNQPQHF,TGTGCCAGCAGTTATACAGGGAATCAGCCCCAGCATTTT
.,TRBJ1-1,TRBV7-3,13,few,CASSFSGATEAFF,TGTGCCAGCAGCTTTAGCGGGGCCACTGAAGCTTTCTTT
.,TRBJ1-2,TRBV14,13,few,CASSQVQSRGYTF,TGTGCCAGCAGCCAAGTACAGTCTCGTGGCTACACCTTC
.,TRBJ2-3,TRBV9,12,.,CASSVGGDTQYF,TGTGCCAGCAGCGTAGGAGGAGATACGCAGTATTTT
TRBD1,TRBJ1-1,TRBV10-3,13,medium-sized,CAITTTGQTEAFF,TGTGCCATCACCACGACAGGGCAGACTGAAGCTTTCTTT